A selection of T cell receptor beta chains follows, all from one sample in a study of technical replicates of blood from four donors. Here immunoSEQ multiplex PCR was the method, and the copy in TCRdb shows in-frame clones only, minus some. The sample yields approximately 81,000 clones, about 96% seen once. The sequencing sample was made of T cells isolated from PBMCs. The source is a human donor in good health. Both conserved end residues are part of each CDR3. Fields, in order: CDR3 DNA, CDR3 protein, D gene, V gene, clone size, J gene. D genes are given only for firm matches. Part of the rows lack a size; the others show once, few, many or a class for expanded clones.

TGCGCCAGCAGCTTCGTCGGGTTGAGCTCCTACAATGAGCAGTTCTTC	CASSFVGLSSYNEQFF	NA	TRBV5-1	NA	TRBJ2-1
TGCAGCGTTTCTGAGGATACCTACGAGCAGTACTTC	CSVSEDTYEQYF	NA	TRBV29-1	NA	TRBJ2-7
TGTGCCAGCTTAGGGACAGGGGGAAACACCGGGGAGCTGTTTTTT	CASLGTGGNTGELFF	TRBD1	TRBV6-1	NA	TRBJ2-2
TGTGCCAGCAGTTCCTTGGACAGGGTCGGAGAAAAACTGTTTTTT	CASSSLDRVGEKLFF	TRBD1	TRBV27	NA	TRBJ1-4
TGCGCCAGCAGCTTGGCCTCGAAATTAGATATAGGGGGGGCCGGGGAGACCCAGTACTTC	CASSLASKLDIGGAGETQYF	NA	TRBV5-1	few	TRBJ2-5
TGTGCCAGCAGTTACTCGAGCCTCGGGACAGCTTATGGCTACACCTTC	CASSYSSLGTAYGYTF	TRBD1	TRBV6-5	NA	TRBJ1-2
TGTGCCAGCAGCATGGACAGGGCGCGGTTGACTGAAGCTTTCTTT	CASSMDRARLTEAFF	TRBD1	TRBV5-4	NA	TRBJ1-1
TGCGCCAGCAGCTTGGTAGGAGTCCGGGAAGAGACCCAGTACTTC	CASSLVGVREETQYF	NA	TRBV5-1	NA	TRBJ2-5
TGTGCCAGCAGTTTCTCCAGGGTTTTGGAAACTGAAGCTTTCTTT	CASSFSRVLETEAFF	NA	TRBV27	NA	TRBJ1-1
TGTGCCAGCAGCCAAGCAGGATTGAACATTCAGTACTTC	CASSQAGLNIQYF	NA	TRBV7-9	NA	TRBJ2-4
TGTGCCAGCAGTTTAGTTATGGGGGCTGAGCAGTTCTTC	CASSLVMGAEQFF	NA	TRBV27	NA	TRBJ2-1
TGTGCCAGCAGCCTCACCGGGAGAGGCAATCAGCCCCAGCATTTT	CASSLTGRGNQPQHF	NA	TRBV11-2	NA	TRBJ1-5
TGCAGCGCGGGCAATGAGCAGTTCTTC	CSAGNEQFF	NA	TRBV29-1	NA	TRBJ2-1
TGCGCCAGCAGCCAACCCAAGACAGTATTCTACGAGCAGTACTTC	CASSQPKTVFYEQYF	NA	TRBV4-1	NA	TRBJ2-7
TGTGCCAGCAGCTCCACCCAGGGGGCAGTCGCTGAAGCTTTCTTT	CASSSTQGAVAEAFF	TRBD1	TRBV7-2	NA	TRBJ1-1
TGCGCCAGCAGCCCGGGACAGGGTGGGTACGAGCAGTACTTC	CASSPGQGGYEQYF	TRBD1	TRBV4-1	NA	TRBJ2-7